This TCR beta chain was captured by sequencing in a study of OX40 agonist ivuxolimab in advanced cancers. Note on this clone: Its specificity is unknown.

Assay: immunoSEQ multiplex PCR; the TCRdb copy retains only in-frame clones and omits some. The table includes 55,000 to 70,000 clones, 75% to 90% detected once. CDR1 is MNHEY, CDR2 SVGAGI, per germline. The CDR3 loop spans 15 amino acids. The V gene end was trimmed by 2 bases and the J gene end by 6 bases; junction bases not matched to a gene: 2. Study conclusions and caveats: The specificity for antigen of the expanded peripheral T cells was not determined. Low clonal expansion, among the lowest seen, marked partial responders at 0.1-3.0 mg/kg.

This chain joins TRBV6-5 and TRBJ2-2, with 11 bases aligning to TRBD1. The sequencing here drew on CD4+ or CD8+ T cells sorted from blood, taken in a trial of the OX40 agonist ivuxolimab. This receptor was obtained from an adult with an advanced solid tumor such as melanoma, head and neck, liver or kidney cancer. CDR3 in DNA: TGTGCCAGCAGTTACAGGACAGGGGGCGCCGGGGAGCTGTTTTTT. It encodes CASSYRTGGAGELFF.